A selection of T cell receptor beta chains follows, all from one sample in a study of T-cell memory formation after mild COVID-19. One entry per CDR3 protein results from TCRdb running MiXCR on the 5' RACE reads. The table has roughly 560,000 distinct CDR3 sequences, over 20% seen once. Sequencing used PBMCs or a T cell subset sorted from them (not recorded which). Receptors originate from an adult woman who had mild COVID-19 (a few samples of this study predate the infection). Cell type and time point are not known. Each CDR3 is given with its conserved first and last residue. Fields, in order: CDR3 protein, CDR3 DNA, clone size, D gene, J gene, V gene, CDR3 length. D genes are given only for firm matches. Rows give clone size only sometimes, using once, few, many, or a class for an expanded clone.

CDR3aa: CASSVAGGAWDTQYF
CDR3nt: TGTGCCAGCAGCGTAGCCGGGGGGGCCTGGGATACGCAGTATTTT
abundance: few
d_gene: TRBD2
j_gene: TRBJ2-3
v_gene: TRBV9
len: 15

CDR3aa: CASSQAKGAGRTEAFF
CDR3nt: TGTGCCAGCAGTCAAGCGAAAGGGGCAGGCCGAACTGAAGCTTTCTTT
abundance: NA
d_gene: NA
j_gene: TRBJ1-1
v_gene: TRBV25-1
len: 16

CDR3aa: CASSQVTGTAQYF
CDR3nt: TGTGCCAGCAGCCAAGTGACTGGAACGGCGCAGTATTTT
abundance: NA
d_gene: NA
j_gene: TRBJ2-3
v_gene: TRBV14
len: 13

CDR3aa: CASSPRMKGTGILDGDGYTF
CDR3nt: TGTGCCAGCAGCCCCCGTATGAAGGGGACAGGGATACTTGATGGGGATGGCTACACCTTC
abundance: NA
d_gene: NA
j_gene: TRBJ1-2
v_gene: TRBV21-1
len: 20

CDR3aa: CASRGGGRMGEQYF
CDR3nt: TGTGCCTCCAGGGGCGGCGGGAGAATGGGCGAGCAGTACTTC
abundance: many
d_gene: NA
j_gene: TRBJ2-7
v_gene: TRBV3-1
len: 14

CDR3aa: CASSQGKGAGTGELFF
CDR3nt: TGTGCCAGCAGCCAGGGAAAGGGGGCTGGCACCGGGGAGCTGTTTTTT
abundance: medium-sized
d_gene: TRBD1
j_gene: TRBJ2-2
v_gene: TRBV4-2
len: 16

CDR3aa: CASSLEGFGVSPLHF
CDR3nt: TGTGCCAGCAGCTTAGAGGGCTTTGGTGTTTCACCCCTCCACTTT
abundance: NA
d_gene: NA
j_gene: TRBJ1-6
v_gene: TRBV11-2
len: 15

CDR3aa: CASSSGQGRRYEQYF
CDR3nt: TGCGCCAGCAGCTCAGGACAGGGAAGAAGGTACGAGCAGTACTTC
abundance: few
d_gene: TRBD1
j_gene: TRBJ2-7
v_gene: TRBV5-1
len: 15

CDR3aa: CASSPQGTPGTEAFF
CDR3nt: TGTGCCAGCAGCCCTCAGGGGACGCCGGGCACTGAAGCTTTCTTT
abundance: NA
d_gene: NA
j_gene: TRBJ1-1
v_gene: TRBV7-9
len: 15

CDR3aa: CASDRDLSYEQYF
CDR3nt: TGTGCCAGCGATAGGGACCTCTCCTACGAGCAGTACTTC
abundance: few
d_gene: NA
j_gene: TRBJ2-7
v_gene: TRBV7-9
len: 13

CDR3aa: CSVPRDRVFYNEQFF
CDR3nt: TGCAGCGTTCCCCGGGACAGGGTTTTTTACAATGAGCAGTTCTTC
abundance: few
d_gene: TRBD1
j_gene: TRBJ2-1
v_gene: TRBV29-1
len: 15

CDR3aa: CASSPDRGRKTQYF
CDR3nt: TGTGCCAGCAGTCCCGATCGGGGGCGAAAGACCCAGTACTTC
abundance: many
d_gene: NA
j_gene: TRBJ2-5
v_gene: TRBV12-3/TRBV12-4
len: 14

CDR3aa: CASSQTSGGNGELFF
CDR3nt: TGTGCCAGCAGCCAGACTAGCGGGGGGAACGGGGAGCTGTTTTTT
abundance: many
d_gene: TRBD2
j_gene: TRBJ2-2
v_gene: TRBV7-3
len: 15

CDR3aa: CASSGGTPANTDTQYF
CDR3nt: TGCGCCAGCAGCGGAGGGACTCCGGCTAACACAGATACGCAGTATTTT
abundance: many
d_gene: NA
j_gene: TRBJ2-3
v_gene: TRBV5-1
len: 16

CDR3aa: CASSLPQANTGELFF
CDR3nt: TGTGCCAGCAGCTTGCCACAGGCGAACACCGGGGAGCTGTTTTTT
abundance: NA
d_gene: NA
j_gene: TRBJ2-2
v_gene: TRBV5-4
len: 15

CDR3aa: CASRPTGAYGYTF
CDR3nt: TGTGCCAGCAGGCCGACAGGGGCCTATGGCTACACCTTC
abundance: NA
d_gene: TRBD1
j_gene: TRBJ1-2
v_gene: TRBV12-3/TRBV12-4
len: 13

CDR3aa: CASSVGTERTGELFF
CDR3nt: TGTGCCAGCAGCGTAGGGACAGAACGCACCGGGGAGCTGTTTTTT
abundance: many
d_gene: NA
j_gene: TRBJ2-2
v_gene: TRBV9
len: 15

CDR3aa: CSVGDLWDTQYF
CDR3nt: TGCAGCGTTGGAGACCTATGGGATACGCAGTATTTT
abundance: few
d_gene: NA
j_gene: TRBJ2-3
v_gene: TRBV29-1
len: 12

CDR3aa: CASSVAGYNEQFF
CDR3nt: TGTGCCAGCAGCGTCGCGGGATACAATGAGCAGTTCTTC
abundance: many
d_gene: NA
j_gene: TRBJ2-1
v_gene: TRBV9
len: 13

CDR3aa: CSGARMNTEAFF
CDR3nt: TGTTCTGGGGCGCGGATGAACACTGAAGCTTTCTTT
abundance: few
d_gene: NA
j_gene: TRBJ1-1
v_gene: TRBV30
len: 12

CDR3aa: CASREDSGTDTQYF
CDR3nt: TGTGCCAGCAGGGAGGACAGTGGCACAGATACGCAGTATTTT
abundance: few
d_gene: NA
j_gene: TRBJ2-3
v_gene: TRBV12-3/TRBV12-4
len: 14

CDR3aa: CASSKDPITGPAVISPLHF
CDR3nt: TGTGCCAGCAGCAAAGATCCCATTACAGGGCCCGCAGTGATTTCACCCCTCCACTTT
abundance: NA
d_gene: NA
j_gene: TRBJ1-6
v_gene: TRBV21-1
len: 19

CDR3aa: CASSRQGSGNEQFF
CDR3nt: TGCGCCAGCAGTCGTCAGGGATCTGGCAATGAGCAGTTCTTC
abundance: many
d_gene: NA
j_gene: TRBJ2-1
v_gene: TRBV5-1
len: 14

CDR3aa: CASSLTPTNTEAFF
CDR3nt: TGCGCCAGCAGCTTAACACCCACGAACACTGAAGCTTTCTTT
abundance: few
d_gene: NA
j_gene: TRBJ1-1
v_gene: TRBV5-1
len: 14

CDR3aa: CASSPHRTSDNEQFF
CDR3nt: TGTGCCAGCAGCCCCCATAGGACTAGCGACAATGAGCAGTTCTTC
abundance: NA
d_gene: TRBD2
j_gene: TRBJ2-1
v_gene: TRBV9
len: 15

CDR3aa: CASSFGAETQYF
CDR3nt: TGTGCCAGCAGCTTCGGAGCTGAGACCCAGTACTTC
abundance: few
d_gene: NA
j_gene: TRBJ2-5
v_gene: TRBV5-5
len: 12

CDR3aa: CATSDFSLAGDYEQYF
CDR3nt: TGTGCCACCAGTGATTTTAGTCTAGCGGGAGACTACGAGCAGTACTTC
abundance: NA
d_gene: TRBD2
j_gene: TRBJ2-7
v_gene: TRBV24-1
len: 16

CDR3aa: CATSRRDGEETQYF
CDR3nt: TGTGCCACCAGCAGACGGGACGGGGAAGAGACCCAGTACTTC
abundance: NA
d_gene: NA
j_gene: TRBJ2-5
v_gene: TRBV15
len: 14

CDR3aa: CSVSESSYNEQFF
CDR3nt: TGCAGCGTCTCCGAAAGCTCCTACAATGAGCAGTTCTTC
abundance: NA
d_gene: NA
j_gene: TRBJ2-1
v_gene: TRBV29-1
len: 13

CDR3aa: CASSQDWGGPRGEQYF
CDR3nt: TGTGCCAGCAGCCAAGATTGGGGCGGGCCCCGGGGGGAGCAGTACTTC
abundance: few
d_gene: NA
j_gene: TRBJ2-7
v_gene: TRBV14
len: 16

CDR3aa: CASSQASGVFYEQYF
CDR3nt: TGCGCCAGCAGCCAGGCTAGCGGGGTTTTCTACGAGCAGTACTTC
abundance: NA
d_gene: TRBD2
j_gene: TRBJ2-7
v_gene: TRBV4-1
len: 15

CDR3aa: CASSLALGLVSNEQFF
CDR3nt: TGTGCCAGCAGCTTAGCTCTGGGACTAGTTTCCAATGAGCAGTTCTTC
abundance: NA
d_gene: TRBD2
j_gene: TRBJ2-1
v_gene: TRBV7-2
len: 16

CDR3aa: CASSSNKMTGNEQYF
CDR3nt: TGTGCCAGCAGCTCGAACAAAATGACAGGAAACGAGCAGTACTTC
abundance: few
d_gene: NA
j_gene: TRBJ2-7
v_gene: TRBV5-5
len: 15

CDR3aa: CASRTTWDTEAFF
CDR3nt: TGTGCCAGCAGGACCACATGGGACACTGAAGCTTTCTTT
abundance: many
d_gene: NA
j_gene: TRBJ1-1
v_gene: TRBV27
len: 13

CDR3aa: CSATDRRETQYF
CDR3nt: TGCAGTGCCACGGACCGTCGAGAGACCCAGTACTTC
abundance: few
d_gene: NA
j_gene: TRBJ2-5
v_gene: TRBV20-1
len: 12

CDR3aa: CASSLPGSGTYEQYF
CDR3nt: TGTGCCAGCAGCTTACCGGGGTCGGGGACCTACGAGCAGTACTTC
abundance: few
d_gene: NA
j_gene: TRBJ2-7
v_gene: TRBV6-5
len: 15

CDR3aa: CASRTSGQELNNSPLHF
CDR3nt: TGTGCCAGCAGAACATCCGGACAGGAGCTAAATAATTCACCCCTCCACTTT
abundance: NA
d_gene: TRBD1
j_gene: TRBJ1-6
v_gene: TRBV6-5
len: 17

CDR3aa: CASTQSRGGGGYGYTF
CDR3nt: TGTGCCAGCACCCAGTCCAGAGGTGGGGGTGGCTATGGCTACACCTTC
abundance: NA
d_gene: NA
j_gene: TRBJ1-2
v_gene: TRBV6-1
len: 16

CDR3aa: CASSQDQDSMNEKLFF
CDR3nt: TGCGCCAGCAGCCAAGATCAGGACAGCATGAATGAAAAACTGTTTTTT
abundance: NA
d_gene: NA
j_gene: TRBJ1-4
v_gene: TRBV4-1
len: 16

CDR3aa: CASTKTGHRNTEAFF
CDR3nt: TGTGCCAGCACCAAAACGGGACATAGGAACACTGAAGCTTTCTTT
abundance: few
d_gene: NA
j_gene: TRBJ1-1
v_gene: TRBV6-5
len: 15

CDR3aa: CASSGGTGLTEAFF
CDR3nt: TGTGCCAGCAGTGGGGGGACAGGGCTCACTGAAGCTTTCTTT
abundance: NA
d_gene: TRBD1
j_gene: TRBJ1-1
v_gene: TRBV6-1
len: 14

CDR3aa: CASSYSGREGQPQHF
CDR3nt: TGTGCCAGCAGTTACTCGGGTAGGGAAGGGCAGCCCCAGCATTTT
abundance: few
d_gene: NA
j_gene: TRBJ1-5
v_gene: TRBV6-5
len: 15

CDR3aa: CSARVFGTTGGNTIYF
CDR3nt: TGCAGTGCTAGAGTTTTTGGGACAACGGGCGGAAACACCATATATTTT
abundance: few
d_gene: NA
j_gene: TRBJ1-3
v_gene: TRBV20-1
len: 16

CDR3aa: CASSQDIASGYTF
CDR3nt: TGCGCCAGCAGCCAAGATATCGCCTCTGGCTACACCTTC
abundance: NA
d_gene: NA
j_gene: TRBJ1-2
v_gene: TRBV4-3
len: 13

CDR3aa: CASSPGGTSGRGERYNEQFF
CDR3nt: TGCGCCAGCAGCCCCGGGGGGACTAGCGGGAGAGGGGAGCGGTACAATGAGCAGTTCTTC
abundance: NA
d_gene: TRBD2
j_gene: TRBJ2-1
v_gene: TRBV4-1
len: 20

CDR3aa: CASSEPGRYGYTF
CDR3nt: TGTGCCAGCAGTGAACCGGGACGCTATGGCTACACCTTC
abundance: NA
d_gene: NA
j_gene: TRBJ1-2
v_gene: TRBV25-1
len: 13

CDR3aa: CATSTGELFF
CDR3nt: TGTGCCACCAGTACCGGGGAGCTGTTTTTT
abundance: NA
d_gene: NA
j_gene: TRBJ2-2
v_gene: TRBV24-1
len: 10

CDR3aa: CASSFPGYEQYF
CDR3nt: TGTGCCAGCAGCTTCCCCGGCTACGAGCAGTACTTC
abundance: many
d_gene: NA
j_gene: TRBJ2-7
v_gene: TRBV7-9
len: 12

CDR3aa: CSVGGSYGYTF
CDR3nt: TGCAGCGTCGGGGGGAGCTATGGCTACACCTTC
abundance: few
d_gene: NA
j_gene: TRBJ1-2
v_gene: TRBV29-1
len: 11

CDR3aa: CASSYPRGNEQYF
CDR3nt: TGTGCCAGCAGCTACCCTCGGGGCAACGAGCAGTACTTC
abundance: NA
d_gene: NA
j_gene: TRBJ2-7
v_gene: TRBV7-9
len: 13

CDR3aa: CATSRDPGKTDTQYF
CDR3nt: TGTGCCACCAGCAGAGATCCCGGTAAAACAGATACGCAGTATTTT
abundance: many
d_gene: NA
j_gene: TRBJ2-3
v_gene: TRBV15
len: 15

CDR3aa: CSVERGGPETQYF
CDR3nt: TGCAGCGTTGAACGAGGAGGGCCAGAGACCCAGTACTTC
abundance: few
d_gene: NA
j_gene: TRBJ2-5
v_gene: TRBV29-1
len: 13

CDR3aa: CASSPSASGKETQYF
CDR3nt: TGCGCCAGCAGCCCGTCGGCTAGCGGTAAAGAGACCCAGTACTTC
abundance: many
d_gene: TRBD2
j_gene: TRBJ2-5
v_gene: TRBV4-1
len: 15

CDR3aa: CASSGPGTGDNEQFF
CDR3nt: TGTGCCAGTAGTGGGCCCGGGACAGGGGACAATGAGCAGTTCTTC
abundance: few
d_gene: TRBD1
j_gene: TRBJ2-1
v_gene: TRBV19
len: 15